Listed here are 3 T cell receptor beta chains from one sample, sequenced in a study of radiotherapy plus CTLA-4 blockade in lung cancer. Libraries were prepared by immunoSEQ multiplex PCR; TCRdb keeps only in-frame clonotypes and omits some of them. This sample has more than 80,000 clones; approximately 81% occur once, and the top ten carry 2% to 2.5%. The material sequenced was peripheral blood, taken from a patient treated with radiotherapy plus ipilimumab. The origin of the receptors is a human donor with non-small cell lung cancer that progressed on radiotherapy plus ipilimumab. Some clones in this sample may be carry-over from other donors' samples.

The rearrangement joins TRBV6-1 to TRBJ1-5, with 7 nucleotides matching TRBD1. The V gene's germline CDR1 is MNHNS and CDR2 SASEGT. Trimming at V came to 1 base and at J to 0 bases, leaving 3 bases not matched to a gene. The CDR3 has 16 residues. CDR3 amino acids: CASSEVRGVSNQPQHF. The CDR3 nucleotides are TGTGCCAGCAGTGAAGTCAGGGGGGTTAGCAATCAGCCCCAGCATTTT.

This sequence joins TRBV6-1 and TRBJ2-6; D is uncertain. The germline V and J ends were trimmed by 7 bases and 2 bases, with 6 bases remaining between them. Germline V lookup: CDR1 MNHNS, CDR2 SASEGT. This CDR3 contains 13 residues. CDR3 protein: CASIRAGANVLTF. DNA of the CDR3: TGTGCCAGCATACGAGCTGGGGCCAACGTCCTGACTTTC.

The rearrangement uses TRBV5-1 and TRBJ2-5, with D perhaps TRBD1 (5 bases). This CDR3 is 13 amino acids long. Trimming pared 0 bases from V and 5 bases from J, leaving 8 bases between. Per the germline V gene, CDR1 is SGHRS and CDR2 is YFSETQ. The CDR3 DNA reads as TGCGCCAGCAGCTTGGAGGGGATCGAGACCCAGTACTTC. This encodes CASSLEGIETQYF.